Following are 28 T cell receptor beta chains from one sample sequenced in a study of T cells expressing NK-cell markers. Each CDR3 protein gets one entry in TCRdb, which reprocessed the 5' RACE reads and gives no DNA. Here the sample table reports under 500,000 distinct CDR3 sequences. Sequencing was carried out using blood T cells: a sorted CD56 or NKG2C T cell subset, CD4+ or CD8+ T cells, or bulk PBMC T cells (not recorded which). These receptors were taken from a woman aged 18 to 75 in good health.

The chain couples TRBV7-9 to TRBJ2-3; TCRdb names TRBD2, which stays unverified in the absence of DNA. The CDR3 contains 14 residues. CDR1 is SEHNR, CDR2 FQNEAQ, per germline (reference sequence). CDR3: CASSPRTLSERQYF.

This rearrangement joins TRBV18 to TRBJ2-1; TCRdb proposes TRBD1, but this gene call is untestable without DNA. This CDR3 has 12 residues. Germline assignment: CDR1 KGHSH and CDR2 LQKENI. CDR3: CASSPKGMLRFF.

This chain links TRBV9 with TRBJ2-7; TCRdb's assignment of TRBD2 cannot be checked, as there is no DNA. Germline CDR1 SGDLS, CDR2 YYNGEE. This CDR3 region has 15 residues. The chain's CDR3 is CASSLDGPATYEQYF.

The J gene is TRBJ2-2, the V gene TRBV7-3; TCRdb lists TRBD1, though no DNA is available to test this call. This CDR3 comprises 19 residues. The germline V gene encodes CDR1 SGHTA and CDR2 FQGTGA. CDR3 region: CASSLQAGIQFSDTGELFF.

J is TRBJ1-6 and V is TRBV20-1. Germline-derived CDR1 and CDR2 are DFQATT and SNEGSKA (reference sequence). The CDR3 contains 18 residues. The CDR3 spells CSARDPRLPQSYNSPLHF.

The gene calls are TRBV11-2 and TRBJ2-1; without DNA, the TCRdb call of TRBD1 cannot be checked. From germline, CDR1 is SGHAT and CDR2 FQNNGV. This CDR3 has 15 amino acids. This chain's CDR3 is CASSLMSRAGNEQFF.

The chain has TRBV9 and TRBJ2-1. The CDR3 spans 12 residues. Germline loops: CDR1 SGDLS, CDR2 YYNGEE. CDR3 region: CASSVEGNEQFF.

The V call is TRBV9, the J call TRBJ2-7; lacking DNA, the TRBD2 call made by TCRdb goes unchecked. The length of the CDR3 is 14 residues. Germline values: CDR1 SGDLS, CDR2 YYNGEE. CDR3 residues: CASSVHGTSYEQYF. Full variable domain (rest looked up from reference TRBV9 and TRBJ2-7): DSGVTQTPKHLITATGQRVTLRCSPRSGDLSVYWYQQSLDQGLQFLIQYYNGEERAKGNILERFSAQQFPDLHSELNLSSLELGDSALYFCASSVHGTSYEQYFGPGTRLTVT.

The V and J genes are TRBV20-1 and TRBJ2-5. The CDR3 runs to 13 residues. CDR1 is DFQATT and CDR2 is SNEGSKA in the germline V gene (reference sequence). This CDR3 reads CSARNSGRETQYF.

The chain links TRBV20-1 to TRBJ2-7; without DNA, the TCRdb call of TRBD2 cannot be checked. Germline CDR1 DFQATT, CDR2 SNEGSKA (reference sequence). The CDR3 has 16 amino acids. The CDR3 loop reads CSARGTLAGPKYEQYF.

The genes are TRBV27 and TRBJ1-1. This CDR3 is 17 amino acids long. Per germline, CDR1 MNHEY and CDR2 SMNVEV (reference sequence). The CDR3 region is CASSLSILVTSNTEAFF.

V usage is TRBV12-3 or TRBV12-4 and J usage is TRBJ1-5; TCRdb picks TRBD1, but there is no DNA to check that call. The CDR3 length is 17 residues. CDR3 amino acids: CASRESGPNNSNQPQHF.

The chain links TRBV18 to TRBJ1-6. The CDR3 is made up of 12 amino acids. CDR1 and CDR2 (germline): KGHSH, LQKENI. The CDR3 is CASSPRASPLHF.

The rearrangement links TRBV28 to TRBJ2-1; the TCRdb D gene call, TRBD2, has no DNA to confirm it. Germline V CDR1 and CDR2: MDHEN, SYDVKM. The CDR3 consists of 15 residues. The CDR3 sequence is CASSILAASYNEQFF. Together with reference TRBV28 and TRBJ2-1, the CDR3 gives the full variable domain: DVKVTQSSRYLVKRTGEKVFLECVQDMDHENMFWYRQDPGLGLRLIYFSYDVKMKEKGDIPEGYSVSREKKERFSLILESASTNQTSMYLCASSILAASYNEQFFGPGTRLTVL.

The chain has TRBV7-3 and TRBJ2-3. The CDR3 consists of 14 residues. Germline CDR1 SGHTA, CDR2 FQGTGA. The CDR3 protein is CASSLFPSTDTQYF.

The genes are TRBV6-6 and TRBJ1-5. Germline V gene lookup returns CDR1 MNHNY and CDR2 SVGAGI (reference sequence). The CDR3 is 13 amino acids. CDR3 amino acids: CASSPSGSQPQHF.

The J gene is TRBJ2-1, the V gene TRBV20-1. Germline assignment: CDR1 DFQATT and CDR2 SNEGSKA (reference sequence). The CDR3 sequence is 13 residues long. CDR3 sequence reads: CSARLTGYNEQFF.

This rearrangement joins TRBV6-5 to TRBJ2-1; TCRdb picks TRBD2, but there is no DNA to check that call. The CDR3 length is 16 residues. The germline V gene encodes CDR1 MNHEY and CDR2 SVGAGI. CDR3 protein: CASSYLAGLTGDEQFF.

The chain recombines TRBV20-1 with TRBJ1-5; TCRdb gives TRBD1 as the D gene, but with no DNA this cannot be confirmed. The CDR3 spans 15 residues. Germline CDR1 is DFQATT and CDR2 is SNEGSKA (reference sequence). The CDR3 region is CSATLRGEPNQPQHF.

The gene calls are TRBV5-6 and TRBJ2-3; the TCRdb D gene call, TRBD2, has no DNA to confirm it. Germline V gives CDR1 SGHDT, CDR2 YYEEEE. The CDR3 length is 15 residues. CDR3 loop: CASRIWGAATDTQYF.

The genes are TRBV5-4 and TRBJ2-1; TCRdb calls TRBD2, which cannot be checked without DNA. The CDR3 contains 17 residues. Germline assignment: CDR1 SGHNT and CDR2 YYREEE (reference sequence). CDR3 amino acids: CASSLVAPAGVPNEQFF. Filled out from reference TRBV5-4 and TRBJ2-1, the complete variable domain reads ETGVTQSPTHLIKTRGQQVTLRCSSQSGHNTVSWYQQALGQGPQFIFQYYREEENGRGNFPPRFSGLQFPNYSSELNVNALELDDSALYLCASSLVAPAGVPNEQFFGPGTRLTVL.

V is TRBV7-2 and J is TRBJ1-2. This CDR3 region has 15 residues. The germline V gene has CDR1 SGHTA and CDR2 FQGNSA. The CDR3 sequence: CASSPRAATIHGYTF.

The chain joins TRBV5-1 to TRBJ2-3; TCRdb calls TRBD1, which cannot be checked without DNA. The CDR3 contains 15 residues. CDR1 SGHRS and CDR2 YFSETQ come from the germline V gene. CDR3 sequence: CASSFGRQGTDTQYF.

V usage is TRBV6-2 or TRBV6-3 and J usage is TRBJ2-7. The germline V gene encodes CDR1 MNHEY and CDR2 SVGEGT. The CDR3 is 12 residues long. This chain's CDR3 is CASSYGLYEQYF.

The gene calls are TRBV12-3 or TRBV12-4 and TRBJ1-2. The CDR3 is 12 amino acids. This CDR3 is CASSLGQAGYTF.

This chain connects TRBV3-1 to TRBJ1-6; TCRdb lists TRBD1, though no DNA is available to test this call. The CDR3 consists of 16 residues. The germline gives CDR1 LGHDT, CDR2 YNNKEL (reference sequence). CDR3 amino acids: CASSQSDRAPNSPLHF.

The genes are TRBV29-1 and TRBJ2-5; no DNA is available, so the TRBD1 call from TCRdb remains unchecked. Germline V CDR1 and CDR2: SQVTM, ANQGSEA. The CDR3 is made up of 12 amino acids. The CDR3 here is CSVGSGRETQYF.

The rearrangement links TRBV5-4 to TRBJ2-2; TCRdb gives TRBD1 as the D gene, but with no DNA this cannot be confirmed. CDR1 and CDR2 (germline): SGHNT, YYREEE (reference sequence). The length of the CDR3 is 13 residues. The CDR3 here is CASSLVDSPELFF.